The 17 T cell receptor beta chains listed next were all sequenced from one sample in a study of tumor-infiltrating lymphocytes in primary liver carcinoma. Co-extracted RNA and DNA came from roughly 21-30 mg of unsorted bulk tissue. Synthesis of TCR beta cDNA was carried out from about 540 ng total RNA with a constant-region primer. Libraries covering TCR beta were generated through three nested multiplex PCR rounds (using a slightly modified ARM-PCR). Two initial PCR rounds of approximately 10 cycles each paired TRBV1-TRBV30 forward primers with a C-beta reverse primer. TCRdb re-called the multiplex PCR reads with MiXCR, one entry per CDR3 protein. Of about 120,000 distinct CDR3 sequences in the sample, around 60% are singletons; the top ten hold roughly 9%. Material: liver tumor tissue from sampling region 1. Subset denoted: tumor region T1, superior pole. The origin of the receptors is a woman between 55 and 75 years old with primary liver carcinoma and hepatitis B virus infection.

The chain has TRBV11-2 and TRBJ2-7; TRBD2 agrees at 9 bases. With V trimmed by 6 bases and J by 6 bases, 6 bases remained unmatched. The CDR3 has 13 residues. The germline CDR1 and CDR2 sequences are SGHAT and FQNNGV. In DNA form, the CDR3 reads TGTGCCAGCAGTTGGACTAGCGTGAGCGAGCAGTACTTC. Translated: CASSWTSVSEQYF.

The chain carries TRBV25-1 and TRBJ1-4; D unclear. V dropped 1 base and J dropped 4 bases, with 4 bases sitting between them. CDR3 length: 13 residues. Germline V gene sequence: CDR1 MGHDK, CDR2 SYGVNS. CDR3 bases: TGTGCCAGCAGTGAATCCAGTAATGAAAAACTGTTTTTT. Translation gives CASSESSNEKLFF.

Of note for this clonotype: A much larger clone differs by one base, so this may be a read error. The rearrangement joins TRBV5-4 to TRBJ2-3, with 9 positions matching TRBD2. CDR3 length: 15 amino acids. Germline V gene data show CDR1 as SGHNT and CDR2 as YYREEE (reference sequence). After removal of 5 bases from V and 5 bases from J, the junction contained 9 bases not matched to a gene. The CDR3 region has the DNA TGTGCCAGCAGTTCGACTAGCGGATCCATAGATACGCAGTATTTT. Translating gives CASSSTSGSIDTQYF.

Notes on this clonotype: A read error may produce the germline difference seen at one junction end. The chain employs TRBV12-3 or TRBV12-4 and TRBJ2-7; possible D gene TRBD2, 6 bases. CDR3 size: 16 residues. This chain's CDR3 is CASSQHLRSGGDEQYF. Written as DNA, the CDR3 is TGTGCCAGCAGTCAACACCTTCGGTCAGGAGGGGACGAGCAGTATTTC.

In regard to this clonotype: A read error is possible here, since a much larger clone lies one base away. The V call is TRBV29-1, the J call TRBJ1-1, with D possibly being TRBD1 (5 bases). The CDR3 spans 12 residues. Germline V gene data show CDR1 as SQVTM and CDR2 as ANQGSEA. The CDR3 DNA reads as TGCGGCGTTAGACAGCTGAACACTGAAGCTTTCTTT. It yields the protein CGVRQLNTEAFF.

Comments on this clonotype: A read error may explain this, as a much larger clone is one base away. This chain links TRBV12-3 or TRBV12-4 with TRBJ2-7; D call uncertain. The CDR3 has 12 residues. Between the trimmed V and J ends, which lost 8 bases and 7 bases, there was a span of 15 bases. This CDR3 is CASGPRFQEQYF. The CDR3 DNA is TGTGCCAGCGGTCCTCGGTTCCAAGAGCAGTACTTC.

The chain has TRBV7-3 and TRBJ2-5; TRBD2 agrees at 7 bases. Per the germline V gene, CDR1 is SGHTA and CDR2 is FQGTGA. The CDR3 covers 15 residues. Unmatched junction bases numbered 8, after V lost 5 bases and J lost 2 bases. The CDR3 spells CASSASGTNQETQYF. The CDR3 DNA reads TGTGCCAGCAGCGCCAGCGGGACTAATCAAGAGACCCAGTACTTC. The complete variable domain, with remaining parts taken from reference TRBV7-3 and TRBJ2-5, reads GAGVSQTPSNKVTEKGKYVELRCDPISGHTALYWYRQSLGQGPEFLIYFQGTGAADDSGLPNDRFFAVRPEGSVSTLKIQRTERGDSAVYLCASSASGTNQETQYFGPGTRLLVL.

The chain recombines TRBV28 with TRBJ1-5; D not resolved. V was shortened by 5 bases and J by 7 bases, with 9 bases between the two germline ends. Germline-derived CDR1 and CDR2 are MDHEN and SYDVKM. This CDR3 has 12 amino acids. The CDR3 DNA reads TGTGCCAGCAGTCCCCGGCCCCAGCCCCAGCATTTT. It specifies CASSPRPQPQHF.

As to this clonotype: The junction differs from germline at one of its ends, possibly a read error. The chain carries TRBV2 and TRBJ1-5; a possible D gene is TRBD1 (6 bases). The CDR3 loop spans 15 amino acids. From germline, CDR1 is SNHLY and CDR2 FYNNEI. Here the CDR3 reads CTSSLDRIGNQPQHF. The CDR3 nucleotides are TGTACCAGCAGTCTAGACAGGATAGGCAATCAGCCCCAGCATTTT.

To note about this clonotype: One end of the junction fails to match germline, which may point to a read error. The rearrangement links TRBV29-1 to TRBJ2-1; D is possibly TRBD1 (6 bases). Germline loops: CDR1 SQVTM, CDR2 ANQGSEA. This CDR3 is 14 amino acids long. For the CDR3, the DNA is TGCAGCCTTGATCTGGAAGGCAGGGGAAATGAGCAGTTCTTC. Its protein is CSLDLEGRGNEQFF.

The V and J genes are TRBV2 and TRBJ1-2; TRBD1 might be the D (5 bases). The CDR3 contains 14 residues. From germline, CDR1 is SNHLY and CDR2 FYNNEI. V was cut by 1 base and J by 0 bases, with 6 bases left in between. The CDR3 protein is CASSEGGSNYGYTF. DNA for the CDR3: TGTGCCAGCAGTGAAGGGGGGTCTAACTATGGCTACACCTTC.

On this clonotype: The conserved closing phenylalanine or tryptophan is absent in this CDR3, likely reflecting a read error. CDR3 loop: CVSSYSRGSVRETQYI. The CDR3 bases are TGTGTCAGCAGCTACTCCCGTGGTAGCGTGAGAGAGACCCAGTACATC. The V gene is TRBV11-2, the J gene TRBJ2-5; maybe TRBD2 (5 bases). Germline V gives CDR1 SGHAT, CDR2 FQNNGV. This CDR3 has 16 amino acids.

About this clonotype: This may be a read error, as it is one base from a much larger clone. The V call is TRBV28, the J call TRBJ1-2; D gene uncertain. This CDR3 comprises 14 residues. Trimming stripped 7 bases from V and 3 bases from J, with 15 bases between. CDR1 and CDR2 (germline): MDHEN, SYDVKM. This CDR3 is CASNRQEQDYGYTF. The CDR3 DNA is TGTGCCAGCAATCGGCAGGAGCAGGACTATGGCTACACCTTC.

This clonotype appeared many times. The CDR3 DNA follows: TGTGCCAGCAGCGAGTGGGGGAGCAGGTTCCACGAGCAGTACTTC. This sequence encodes CASSEWGSRFHEQYF. This chain links TRBV21-1 with TRBJ2-7; the D call TRBD1 from the table was never checked on the DNA. TRBV21-1 is a pseudogene locus. This CDR3 region has 15 residues.

This clonotype appeared a few times. A much larger clone sits a single nucleotide away, making a read error possible. The chain uses TRBV29-1 and TRBJ2-1; D may correspond to TRBD1 or TRBD2 (7 bases each). This CDR3 is built from 15 residues. CDR1 and CDR2 (germline): SQVTM, ANQGSEA. This CDR3 is CSVEGGGGSTNEKFF. The DNA of the CDR3 is TGCAGCGTTGAAGGAGGGGGCGGGAGTACCAATGAGAAGTTCTTC.

This clonotype has a count of ten or more. The gene calls are TRBV14 and TRBJ2-6; D call uncertain. Trimming took off 6 bases at V and 2 bases at J, with 5 bases between the two ends. Per germline, CDR1 SGHDN and CDR2 FVKESK. The CDR3 sequence is 13 residues long. CDR3 bases: TGTGCCAGCAGAGTTGCTGGGGCCAACGTCCTGACTTTC. Protein product: CASRVAGANVLTF.

The chain joins TRBV13 to TRBJ2-3, with 14 nucleotides matching TRBD2. CDR1 and CDR2 (germline): PRHDT, FYEKMQ (reference sequence). Unmatched junction bases numbered 7, after V lost 5 bases and J lost 3 bases. The CDR3 spans 17 residues. CDR3 nucleotide sequence: TGTGCCAGCAGCACCGGGACTAGCGGGAGCCTTACAGATACGCAGTATTTT. Protein sequence: CASSTGTSGSLTDTQYF.